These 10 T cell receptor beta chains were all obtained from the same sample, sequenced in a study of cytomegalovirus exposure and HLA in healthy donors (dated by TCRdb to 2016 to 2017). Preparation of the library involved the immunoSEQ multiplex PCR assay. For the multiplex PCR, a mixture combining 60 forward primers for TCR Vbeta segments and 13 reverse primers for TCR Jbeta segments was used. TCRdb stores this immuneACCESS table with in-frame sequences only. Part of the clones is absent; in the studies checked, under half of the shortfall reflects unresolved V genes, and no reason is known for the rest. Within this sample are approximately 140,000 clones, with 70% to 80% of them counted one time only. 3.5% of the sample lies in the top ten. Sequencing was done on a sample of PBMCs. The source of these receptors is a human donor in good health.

This CDR3 is CASSRIGGGYEQYF. CDR3 DNA: TGTGCCAGCAGTAGAATTGGGGGGGGCTACGAGCAGTACTTC. The chain combines TRBV28 with TRBJ2-7; 7 bases agree with TRBD2. Trimming at V came to 5 bases and at J to 3 bases, leaving 7 bases not matched to a gene. This CDR3 has 14 amino acids. CDR1 MDHEN and CDR2 SYDVKM come from the germline V gene.

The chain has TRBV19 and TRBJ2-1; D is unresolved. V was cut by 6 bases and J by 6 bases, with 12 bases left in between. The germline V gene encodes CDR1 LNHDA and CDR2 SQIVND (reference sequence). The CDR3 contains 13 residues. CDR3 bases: TGTGCCAGTAGCCAGACGGGTGGCAATGAGCAGTTCTTC. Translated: CASSQTGGNEQFF.

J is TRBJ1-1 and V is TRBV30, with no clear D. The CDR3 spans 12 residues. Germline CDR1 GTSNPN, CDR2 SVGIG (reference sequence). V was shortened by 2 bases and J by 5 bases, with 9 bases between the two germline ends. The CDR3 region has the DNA TGTGCCTGGAGTCAGAGGGTGACTGAAGCTTTCTTT. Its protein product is CAWSQRVTEAFF.

CDR3 in amino acids: CASSWPPTSGRGSSYNEQFF. Written as DNA, the CDR3 is TGTGCCAGCAGCTGGCCCCCGACTAGCGGGAGGGGTAGCTCCTACAATGAGCAGTTCTTC. V gene TRBV27 combines with J gene TRBJ2-1; 14 bases align to TRBD2. CDR3 size: 20 residues. V was pared by 6 bases and J by 0 bases, with 13 bases of the junction left unmatched. CDR1 and CDR2 from the germline V gene are MNHEY and SMNVEV (reference sequence).

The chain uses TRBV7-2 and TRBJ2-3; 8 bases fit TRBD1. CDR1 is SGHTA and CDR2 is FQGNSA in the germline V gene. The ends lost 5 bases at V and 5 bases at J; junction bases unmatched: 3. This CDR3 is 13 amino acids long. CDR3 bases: TGTGCCAGCAGCGGACAGGGAAGAGATACGCAGTATTTT. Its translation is CASSGQGRDTQYF. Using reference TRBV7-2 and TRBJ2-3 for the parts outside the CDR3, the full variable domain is GAGVSQSPSNKVTEKGKDVELRCDPISGHTALYWYRQSLGQGLEFLIYFQGNSAPDKSGLPSDRFSAERTGGSVSTLTIQRTQQEDSAVYLCASSGQGRDTQYFGPGTRLTVL.

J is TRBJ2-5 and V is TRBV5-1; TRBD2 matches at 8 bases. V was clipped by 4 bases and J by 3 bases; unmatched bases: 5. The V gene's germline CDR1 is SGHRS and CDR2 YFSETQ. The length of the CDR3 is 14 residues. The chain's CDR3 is CASSAGLGEETQYF. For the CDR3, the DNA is TGCGCCAGCAGCGCGGGACTAGGGGAAGAGACCCAGTACTTC. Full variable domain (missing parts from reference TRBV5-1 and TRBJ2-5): KAGVTQTPRYLIKTRGQQVTLSCSPISGHRSVSWYQQTPGQGLQFLFEYFSETQRNKGNFPGRFSGRQFSNSRSEMNVSTLELGDSALYLCASSAGLGEETQYFGPGTRLLVL.

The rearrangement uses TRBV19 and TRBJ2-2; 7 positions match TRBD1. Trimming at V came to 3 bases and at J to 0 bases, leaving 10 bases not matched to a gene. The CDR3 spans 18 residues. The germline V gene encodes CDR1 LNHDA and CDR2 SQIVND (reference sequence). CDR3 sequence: CASSIRDRTLTNTGELFF. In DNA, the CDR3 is TGTGCCAGTAGTATCCGGGACAGAACCTTAACGAACACCGGGGAGCTGTTTTTT.

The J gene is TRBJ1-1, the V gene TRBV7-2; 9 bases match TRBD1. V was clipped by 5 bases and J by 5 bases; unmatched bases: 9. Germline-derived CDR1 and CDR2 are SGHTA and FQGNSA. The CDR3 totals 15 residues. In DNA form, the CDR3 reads TGTGCCAGCAGCGCACAGGGGGCGAGGGTTACTGAAGCTTTCTTT. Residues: CASSAQGARVTEAFF.

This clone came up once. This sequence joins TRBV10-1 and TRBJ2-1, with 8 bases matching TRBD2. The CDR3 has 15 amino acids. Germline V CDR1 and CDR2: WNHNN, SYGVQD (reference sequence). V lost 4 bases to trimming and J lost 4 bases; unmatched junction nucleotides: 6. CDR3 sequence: CASSGIGGGYNEQFF. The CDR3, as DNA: TGCGCCAGCAGTGGTATTGGCGGGGGGTACAATGAGCAGTTCTTC.

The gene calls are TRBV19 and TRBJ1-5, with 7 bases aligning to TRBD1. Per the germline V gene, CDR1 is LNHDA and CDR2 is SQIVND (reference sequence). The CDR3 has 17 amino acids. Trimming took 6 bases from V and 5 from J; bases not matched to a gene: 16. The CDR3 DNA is TGTGCCAGTAGATCGGGAGGGACAGAATCCGGTTATCAGCCCCAGCATTTT. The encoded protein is CASRSGGTESGYQPQHF.